The sequence of this T cell receptor (beta chain) was determined in a study of cytomegalovirus exposure and HLA in healthy donors. Germline V gene lookup returns CDR1 SNHLY and CDR2 FYNNEI. CDR3 length: 12 residues. With 9 bases removed from V and 3 bases from J, the gap between germline ends came to 11 bases. This clone was observed once. The antigen is unknown. The PCR employed 60 Vbeta primers together with 13 Jbeta primers. TCRdb keeps only in-frame clones here, not all; method: immunoSEQ multiplex PCR. The sample includes 75,000 to 90,000 clones, 70% to 85% seen only once; the top ten take around 15%. Study observations and caveats: It was in a later analysis that TCR association rates were seen to vary by HLA locus, highest for DRB1 and lowest for HLA-C. Analyses of presence/absence relied on an assumption of roughly uniform sequencing depth across donors. Analysis was carried out at a later point, and it linked a missense DCLRE1C variant to TCR beta V- and J-gene trimming.

The sequence came from a human donor in good health. The material sequenced was PBMCs. The rearrangement uses TRBV2 and TRBJ1-1; unclear D gene. This CDR3 reads CASTARDTEAFF. CDR3 nucleotide sequence: TGTGCCAGTACCGCCCGGGACACTGAAGCTTTCTTT.